The 21 T cell receptor beta chains given below trace back to one sample, sequenced in a study of tumor-infiltrating lymphocytes in glioblastoma multiforme. Multiple V-beta primers and a C-beta primer amplified TCRB from RNA. Each CDR3 protein gets one entry after TCRdb re-called the multiplex PCR reads with MiXCR. The sample yields more than 13,000 distinct CDR3 sequences, 65% to 80% seen once. Sequenced material: brain tumor tissue. All receptors derive from a male donor with glioblastoma.

A note on this clonotype: A read error may account for a junction end that differs from germline. The rearrangement uses TRBV4-1 and TRBJ1-2; a possible D gene is TRBD1 (5 bases). Looked up from germline, CDR1 is MGHRA and CDR2 is YSYEKL. The CDR3 has 16 residues. CDR3 region: CANSQDQYRGNYGYTF. The CDR3 coding sequence is TGCGCCAACAGCCAAGATCAATATAGGGGAAACTATGGCTACACCTTC.

The J gene is TRBJ1-1, the V gene TRBV20-1; D is uncertain. This CDR3 region has 11 residues. Trimming stripped 0 bases from V and 7 bases from J, with 6 bases between. Germline lookup yields CDR1 DFQATT and CDR2 SNEGSKA (reference sequence). CDR3 coding DNA: TGCAGTGCTAGAGATCGTTATGAAGCTTTCTTT. It translates to CSARDRYEAFF.

Only one count was recorded for this clonotype. This chain connects TRBV30 to TRBJ2-7; D is unclear. Trimming pared 0 bases from V and 6 bases from J, leaving 21 bases between. The germline V gene encodes CDR1 GTSNPN and CDR2 SVGIG (reference sequence). The length of the CDR3 is 16 residues. For the CDR3, the DNA is TGTGCCTGGAGTGTACCCGGTAAACAGTGGGGTGTCGAGCAGTACTTC. Residues: CAWSVPGKQWGVEQYF.

Concerning this clonotype itself: Mismatch with germline at one junction end may stem from a read error. This chain joins TRBV11-2 and TRBJ1-1; D is uncertain. This CDR3 region has 15 residues. Per the germline V gene, CDR1 is SGHAT and CDR2 is FQNNGV. The CDR3 here is CASSLDSQSDTEAFF. The CDR3 nucleotides read TGCGCCAGCAGCTTAGACTCACAGAGTGACACTGAAGCTTTCTTT.

Remarks on this clonotype: A read error may produce the germline difference seen at one junction end. The chain carries TRBV7-9 and TRBJ2-1; 16 bases are shared with TRBD2. The germline V gene has CDR1 SEHNR and CDR2 FQNEAQ (reference sequence). The CDR3 covers 19 residues. CDR3 coding DNA: TGCGCCTGCAGCTTAACCCCCGGGACTAGCGGGAGGGCCCACAATGAGCAGTTCTTC. Its protein product is CACSLTPGTSGRAHNEQFF.

This chain links TRBV29-1 with TRBJ2-7; maybe TRBD2 (6 bases). There are 13 residues in the CDR3. Germline CDR1 reads SQVTM; CDR2 reads ANQGSEA. Trimming pared 3 bases from V and 6 bases from J, leaving 15 bases between. CDR3 protein: CSVEAGGVSEQYF. As DNA, the CDR3 is TGCAGCGTTGAGGCGGGCGGGGTGAGCGAGCAGTACTTC.

In the case of this clonotype: The junction departs from germline at one end; a sequencing error may be responsible. The rearrangement links TRBV5-5 to TRBJ2-5; the D call may be TRBD1 or TRBD2 (6 bases each). Germline CDR1 is SGHKS and CDR2 is YYEKEE (reference sequence). The CDR3 sequence is 12 residues long. The DNA of the CDR3 is TGTGCCACCAGCTTGGGGGGCGGGACCCAGAACTTC. Residues: CATSLGGGTQNF.

This clonotype is classed as large. The V and J genes are TRBV11-2 and TRBJ1-1; no definite D call. Deletions cut 1 base from V and 3 bases from J, with 9 bases between. The length of the CDR3 is 14 residues. The V gene's germline CDR1 is SGHAT and CDR2 FQNNGV. The CDR3 here is CASSLGLRDTEAFF. The CDR3 DNA is TGTGCCAGCAGCTTAGGCTTGAGGGACACTGAAGCTTTCTTT.

This rearrangement joins TRBV20-1 to TRBJ1-1; D is perhaps TRBD1 (5 bases). The V gene lost 2 bases and the J gene lost 4 bases, with 17 bases spanning the gap. The CDR3 runs 15 residues. CDR1 and CDR2 (germline): DFQATT, SNEGSKA (reference sequence). In nucleotides, the CDR3 is TGCAGTGCTAGATTCACAAGGGGCTCGGGCACTGAAGCTTTCTTT. Translation: CSARFTRGSGTEAFF.

The rearrangement links TRBV11-2 to TRBJ2-7; D might be TRBD1 or TRBD2, each matching 5 bases. Germline V gene lookup returns CDR1 SGHAT and CDR2 FQNNGV. V lost 8 bases and J lost 3, with 5 bases in between. The CDR3 covers 10 residues. DNA of the CDR3: TGTGCCAGCGGGGGCTACGAGCAGTACTTC. Translation: CASGGYEQYF.

The rearrangement joins TRBV12-3 or TRBV12-4 to TRBJ2-7; perhaps TRBD2 as D (5 bases). The CDR3 sequence is 12 residues long. Deletions cut 6 bases from V and 1 base from J, with 7 bases between. Written as DNA, the CDR3 is TGTGCCAGCAGAGCGGAGTCCTACGAGCAGTACTTC. Translated, it gives CASRAESYEQYF.

This sequence joins TRBV12-3 or TRBV12-4 and TRBJ2-1, with 10 bases lining up with TRBD2. V dropped 5 bases and J dropped 8; count of bases not matched to a gene: 9. This CDR3 has 15 amino acids. The CDR3 region has the DNA TGTGCCAGCAGTCCGGTTGCTAGCGGGAGTTATGAGCAGTTCTTC. Translating it yields CASSPVASGSYEQFF.

Concerning this clonotype itself: It is likely a read error, because the conserved phenylalanine at the end of the CDR3 is missing. The chain has TRBV11-2 and TRBJ2-3; 9 bases are a match to TRBD2. The CDR3 sequence is 14 residues long. Germline loops: CDR1 SGHAT, CDR2 FQNNGV. CDR3 region: CASSLLAGEDTQYL. For the CDR3, the DNA is TGTGCCAGTAGCTTATTAGCGGGGGAAGATACGCAGTATCTT.

This chain links TRBV11-3 with TRBJ2-1; weak D call: TRBD2 (7 bases). V was shortened by 5 bases and J by 11 bases, with 16 bases between the two germline ends. The CDR3 is made up of 13 amino acids. Germline V lookup: CDR1 SGHNT, CDR2 YENEEA. DNA of the CDR3: TGTGCCAGCAGCCCGAAGGGGGAGGGTAAGCAGTTCTTC. It specifies CASSPKGEGKQFF.

As regards this clonotype: The junction departs from the called germline gene at one end, perhaps through a read error. The chain couples TRBV11-1 to TRBJ2-7, with TRBD1 as a possible D gene (6 bases). CDR1 is SGHAT and CDR2 is FQDESV in the germline V gene (reference sequence). CDR3 length equals 12 residues. The CDR3 loop is CTSSGQRREQYF. CDR3 bases: TGTACCAGCAGTGGACAGAGGCGCGAGCAGTACTTC.

The rearrangement links TRBV4-2 to TRBJ2-3; TRBD1 or TRBD2 may be the D gene (6 bases each). This CDR3 has 15 amino acids. V was trimmed by 1 base and J by 4 bases, leaving 12 bases between them. Germline CDR1 is LGHNA and CDR2 is YNFKEQ. The CDR3: CASSQVGGGSDTQYF. The CDR3 DNA is TGTGCCAGCAGCCAAGTGGGGGGCGGGTCAGATACGCAGTATTTT.

DNA for the CDR3: TGTGCCAGCAGAAGTCAGGGGGCCAGACAGCCCCAGCATTTT. This encodes CASRSQGARQPQHF. V usage is TRBV6-6 and J usage is TRBJ1-5, with TRBD1 identical over 8 bases. The CDR3 totals 14 residues. V trimming: 6 bases; J trimming: 7 bases; junction bases outside the gene matches: 8. The germline V gene has CDR1 MNHNY and CDR2 SVGAGI (reference sequence).

This chain connects TRBV7-9 to TRBJ1-1; D gene unclear. The V gene's germline CDR1 is SEHNR and CDR2 FQNEAQ (reference sequence). This CDR3 comprises 13 residues. The germline V and J ends were trimmed by 4 bases and 8 bases, with 14 bases remaining between them. CDR3 protein: CASSSPVREEAFF. The CDR3 nucleotides read TGTGCCAGCAGCTCTCCTGTAAGGGAAGAAGCTTTCTTT.

As regards this clonotype: The junction and the germline gene differ at one end; a read error may be behind it. The V call is TRBV11-1, the J call TRBJ1-4; D is unresolved. The CDR3 covers 16 residues. The germline CDR1 and CDR2 sequences are SGHAT and FQDESV (reference sequence). The CDR3 DNA reads as TGTGCCAACAGCCCGAGCTGGAGGCCCCAAGAGGAAAAACTGTTTTTT. Amino acids: CANSPSWRPQEEKLFF. Together with reference TRBV11-1 and TRBJ1-4, the CDR3 gives the full variable domain: EAEVAQSPRYKITEKSQAVAFWCDPISGHATLYWYRQILGQGPELLVQFQDESVVDDSQLPKDRFSAERLKGVDSTLKIQPAELGDSAMYLCANSPSWRPQEEKLFFGSGTQLSVL.

The rearrangement joins TRBV29-1 to TRBJ2-5; 13 bases align to TRBD2. CDR1 and CDR2 (germline): SQVTM, ANQGSEA. The CDR3 covers 17 residues. With 5 bases clipped from V and 2 bases from J, the junction kept 11 bases outside the gene matches. DNA of the CDR3: TGCAGCGTTAGGACTAGCGGGAGATCCAGGGGGCAAGAGACCCAGTACTTC. This sequence encodes CSVRTSGRSRGQETQYF. The full variable domain, with the rest looked up from reference TRBV29-1 and TRBJ2-5, is SAVISQKPSRDICQRGTSLTIQCQVDSQVTMMFWYRQQPGQSLTLIATANQGSEATYESGFVIDKFPISRPNLTFSTLTVSNMSPEDSSIYLCSVRTSGRSRGQETQYFGPGTRLLVL.

The chain employs TRBV29-1 and TRBJ2-7; 7 positions match TRBD1. The V and J ends lost 6 bases and 3 bases, in that order; junction bases with no gene match: 2. The CDR3 is 11 residues long. Germline V gene data show CDR1 as SQVTM and CDR2 as ANQGSEA. Here the CDR3 reads CSVRDSYEQYF. The CDR3 nucleotides read TGCAGCGTCCGGGACAGCTACGAGCAGTACTTC.